These 17 T cell receptor beta chains share one sample of origin, sequenced in a study of T cell responses to AZD1222 COVID-19 vaccine (dated by TCRdb to 2020 to 2022). The time point label, read with the paper, signifies: baseline before first vaccination. The receptor library was made with the immunoSEQ multiplex PCR assay. TCRdb mirrors the immuneACCESS table, restricted to in-frame sequences. Some clones are absent from its copies; in checked studies, under half trace to an unresolved V gene, and the reason for the others is unknown. In all, the sample holds under 120,000 clones, and about 92% of those were seen once. The top ten constitute 1.2% of the sample. Sequencing was performed on peripheral blood, taken on day 0 of AZD1222 vaccination. The receptors were gathered from an adult in good health.

The V gene is TRBV5-6, the J gene TRBJ1-1; D is possibly TRBD1 (5 bases). Per the germline V gene, CDR1 is SGHDT and CDR2 is YYEEEE. The CDR3 runs to 14 residues. Trimming removed 0 bases from V and 6 bases from J, with 12 bases in between. CDR3 nucleotide sequence: TGTGCCAGCAGCTTGGCGGGGGGATTCTCTGAAGCTTTCTTT. As protein: CASSLAGGFSEAFF.

The V call is TRBV5-1, the J call TRBJ1-2, with D perhaps TRBD1 (5 bases). CDR1 is SGHRS and CDR2 is YFSETQ in the germline V gene. The V end lost 0 bases, the J end lost 8 bases, and 11 bases lay between the germline ends. The CDR3 covers 13 residues. CDR3 loop: CASSLDGTGGYTF. The CDR3 DNA is TGCGCCAGCAGCTTGGACGGGACCGGGGGCTACACCTTC.

The chain carries TRBV5-1 and TRBJ2-1; weak D call: TRBD2 (5 bases). Per the germline V gene, CDR1 is SGHRS and CDR2 is YFSETQ. The CDR3 length is 15 residues. Between the trimmed V and J ends, which lost 1 base and 5 bases, there was a span of 13 bases. The CDR3 spells CASSLSSTTHNEQFF. DNA of the CDR3: TGCGCCAGCAGCTTGTCCTCGACTACCCACAATGAGCAGTTCTTC.

This chain joins TRBV30 and TRBJ2-5; 14 bases are a match to TRBD2. This CDR3 has 16 residues. Germline V gives CDR1 GTSNPN, CDR2 SVGIG (reference sequence). Unmatched junction bases numbered 3, after V lost 1 base and J lost 2 bases. The CDR3 here is CAWSAGLAGGQETQYF. In DNA form, the CDR3 reads TGTGCCTGGAGTGCAGGACTAGCGGGGGGACAAGAGACCCAGTACTTC.

This chain connects TRBV5-1 to TRBJ2-2, with 10 bases that match TRBD1. The CDR3 has 16 residues. Germline CDR1 is SGHRS and CDR2 is YFSETQ. V lost 4 bases and J lost 4; bases outside the gene matches: 7. The CDR3: CASSGRQGATTGELFF. Written as DNA, the CDR3 is TGCGCCAGCAGCGGGAGACAGGGGGCGACCACCGGGGAGCTGTTTTTT.

V and J are TRBV11-2 and TRBJ2-1; either TRBD1 or TRBD2 may fit D (6 bases each). Germline V gives CDR1 SGHAT, CDR2 FQNNGV. The CDR3 runs to 15 residues. V lost 4 bases and J lost 6, with 16 bases in between. The CDR3 here is CASSSRGARGNEQFF. CDR3 bases: TGTGCCAGCAGCTCGAGGGGGGCGCGGGGCAATGAGCAGTTCTTC.

The chain uses TRBV5-8 and TRBJ1-2; no clear D. The V end lost 1 base, the J end lost 8 bases, and 15 bases lay between the germline ends. The CDR3 length is 14 residues. Germline V gene data show CDR1 as SGHTS and CDR2 as YDEGEE. The CDR3: CASSLHGEVWGYTF. CDR3 nucleotides: TGTGCCAGCAGCTTGCACGGGGAAGTGTGGGGCTACACCTTC.

The chain links TRBV11-2 to TRBJ1-5, with D possibly TRBD1 on 5 matching bases. The germline CDR1 and CDR2 sequences are SGHAT and FQNNGV. Trimming removed 5 bases from V and 2 bases from J, with 16 bases in between. The CDR3 is 16 residues long. This chain's CDR3 is CASSERLGEGNQPQHF. The CDR3 DNA is TGTGCCAGCAGCGAGAGGTTGGGGGAGGGCAATCAGCCCCAGCATTTT.

The V call is TRBV4-1, the J call TRBJ1-1; maybe TRBD1 (5 bases). CDR1 is MGHRA and CDR2 is YSYEKL in the germline V gene. This CDR3 spans 16 amino acids. V shed 5 bases and J shed 5 bases, with 21 bases lying between them. The chain's CDR3 is CASSVEPGPEGTEAFF. DNA of the CDR3: TGCGCCAGCAGCGTCGAACCGGGGCCCGAGGGGACTGAAGCTTTCTTT.

The V call is TRBV4-3, the J call TRBJ1-2, with 8 bases that match TRBD1. The ends lost 0 bases at V and 2 bases at J; junction bases unmatched: 2. Germline V lookup: CDR1 LGHNA, CDR2 YSLEER. The CDR3 is 15 residues long. Written as DNA, the CDR3 is TGCGCCAGCAGCCAAGACAGGGGGCAGAACTATGGCTACACCTTC. Translating gives CASSQDRGQNYGYTF.

The chain employs TRBV19 and TRBJ1-4; D perhaps matches TRBD1 (6 bases). The germline V gene encodes CDR1 LNHDA and CDR2 SQIVND (reference sequence). CDR3 size: 15 residues. Between the trimmed V and J ends, which lost 3 bases and 8 bases, there was a span of 16 bases. The CDR3 region is CASSIGQPREEKLFF. CDR3 DNA: TGTGCCAGTAGTATTGGACAGCCCAGGGAGGAAAAACTGTTTTTT.

The J gene is TRBJ1-2, the V gene TRBV13; D not resolved. The CDR3 contains 15 residues. The germline CDR1 and CDR2 sequences are PRHDT and FYEKMQ (reference sequence). V shed 0 bases and J shed 7 bases, with 15 bases lying between them. The DNA of the CDR3 is TGTGCCAGCAGCTTAGGACAGAGCGGTTGGGGTGGCTACACCTTC. Residues: CASSLGQSGWGGYTF. Drawing the rest from reference TRBV13 and TRBJ1-2, the complete variable domain is AAGVIQSPRHLIKEKRETATLKCYPIPRHDTVYWYQQGPGQDPQFLISFYEKMQSDKGSIPDRFSAQQFSDYHSELNMSSLELGDSALYFCASSLGQSGWGGYTFGSGTRLTVV.

This chain links TRBV7-8 with TRBJ2-1; 7 bases line up with TRBD1. The V segment lost 5 bases and the J segment 12 bases; nucleotides outside the gene matches: 16. Per the germline V gene, CDR1 is SGHVS and CDR2 is FQNEAQ. The CDR3 length is 15 residues. Here the CDR3 reads CASSAGPELYRGQFF. DNA for the CDR3: TGTGCCAGCAGCGCCGGGCCGGAGCTTTACAGGGGGCAGTTCTTC.

This clone showed up just a few times. The chain links TRBV15 to TRBJ1-1; D unresolved. There are 14 residues in the CDR3. V lost 0 bases to trimming and J lost 1 base, with 6 bases between them. The germline V gene encodes CDR1 LNHNV and CDR2 YYDKDF (reference sequence). CDR3 in DNA: TGTGCCACCAGCAGAGAGTCCAGGAACACTGAAGCTTTCTTT. Amino acid sequence: CATSRESRNTEAFF. Complete variable domain (other parts from reference TRBV15 and TRBJ1-1): DAMVIQNPRYQVTQFGKPVTLSCSQTLNHNVMYWYQQKSSQAPKLLFHYYDKDFNNEADTPDNFQSRRPNTSFCFLDIRSPGLGDTAMYLCATSRESRNTEAFFGQGTRLTVV.

The gene calls are TRBV27 and TRBJ1-2, with TRBD1 matching over 7 bases. The germline CDR1 and CDR2 sequences are MNHEY and SMNVEV (reference sequence). The CDR3 length is 14 residues. Germline trimming cut 5 bases from V and 7 bases from J; bases unmatched to any gene: 10. CDR3 nucleotide sequence: TGTGCCAGCAGTCGACAGGGATTCGGAGGTGGCTACACCTTC. Translation gives CASSRQGFGGGYTF.

This chain uses TRBV7-2 with TRBJ1-5; 10 bases map to TRBD1. Trimming removed 4 bases from V and 11 bases from J; junction bases left unmatched: 5. The germline gives CDR1 SGHTA, CDR2 FQGNSA. This CDR3 has 13 amino acids. The CDR3 DNA reads as TGTGCCAGCAGCTCGGGACAGGGGAGGTCCCAGCATTTT. Translating gives CASSSGQGRSQHF.

J is TRBJ1-2 and V is TRBV4-2; tentatively, D is TRBD1 (5 bases). Germline CDR1 and CDR2: LGHNA and YNFKEQ. The CDR3 is made up of 12 amino acids. The germline V and J ends were trimmed by 6 bases and 4 bases, with 9 bases remaining between them. CDR3 bases: TGTGCCAGCAGTCGGGACCGCTATGGCTACACCTTC. It is translated as CASSRDRYGYTF.